Shown below are 20 T cell receptor beta chains from a single sample sequenced in a study of blood T cell repertoires in COVID-19. Repertoires were generated with immunoSEQ multiplex PCR, while TCRdb's copy carries only in-frame clones and drops some. Of 200,000 to 250,000 clones in the sample, 65% to 90% are singletons; the top ten hold 9.1%. Input material: PBMCs or T cells enriched from blood (not recorded which). The receptors derive from a woman aged 45-59 years with acute COVID-19.

V and J are TRBV13 and TRBJ1-1; D gene uncertain. V gave up 2 bases and J gave up 4 bases, with 8 bases separating them. The CDR3 has 13 residues. Germline assignment: CDR1 PRHDT and CDR2 FYEKMQ (reference sequence). CDR3 DNA sequence: TGTGCCAGCAGCTTATTGGAGGGCACTGAAGCTTTCTTT. Amino acid sequence: CASSLLEGTEAFF. The variable domain in full, with the rest retrieved from reference TRBV13 and TRBJ1-1, is AAGVIQSPRHLIKEKRETATLKCYPIPRHDTVYWYQQGPGQDPQFLISFYEKMQSDKGSIPDRFSAQQFSDYHSELNMSSLELGDSALYFCASSLLEGTEAFFGQGTRLTVV.

In nucleotides, the CDR3 is TGTGCCTGGAGTGTAGGCGGGACAGGGAGTGAAAAACTGTTTTTT. It codes for CAWSVGGTGSEKLFF. The gene calls are TRBV30 and TRBJ1-4; 9 bases are shared with TRBD1. Germline trimming cut 0 bases from V and 7 bases from J; bases unmatched to any gene: 6. This CDR3 has 15 residues. Per the germline V gene, CDR1 is GTSNPN and CDR2 is SVGIG (reference sequence).

The chain links TRBV7-2 to TRBJ1-1; D uncertain. Germline V gene data show CDR1 as SGHTA and CDR2 as FQGNSA. Between the trimmed V and J ends, which lost 3 bases and 1 base, there was a span of 12 bases. CDR3 size: 15 residues. In DNA form, the CDR3 reads TGTGCCAGCAGCTTGAGGAATAATCGGAACACTGAAGCTTTCTTT. It codes for CASSLRNNRNTEAFF.

This rearrangement joins TRBV7-6 to TRBJ2-7; 8 bases align to TRBD1. The CDR3 length is 15 residues. Looked up from germline, CDR1 is SGHVS and CDR2 is FNYEAQ. V was clipped by 1 base and J by 3 bases; unmatched bases: 5. This CDR3 is CASSLGQGTFYEQYF. CDR3 bases: TGTGCCAGCAGCTTAGGACAGGGGACCTTCTACGAGCAGTACTTC.

The V and J genes are TRBV19 and TRBJ1-1; D not certain. From germline, CDR1 is LNHDA and CDR2 SQIVND (reference sequence). Trimming cost V 10 bases and J 10 bases, with 16 bases left between them. This CDR3 is built from 11 residues. The CDR3 here is CATRDLQVAFF. The CDR3 DNA reads TGTGCCACACGAGACCTCCAGGTAGCTTTCTTT.

This sequence joins TRBV29-1 and TRBJ1-2, with no clear D. The ends were cut back, 6 bases at V and 5 bases at J, with 13 bases in the middle. The CDR3 is 12 amino acids. Germline V gene lookup returns CDR1 SQVTM and CDR2 ANQGSEA. CDR3 nucleotides: TGCAGCGTCGCCAGATCCGATTATGGCTACACCTTC. Translation: CSVARSDYGYTF. Drawing the rest from reference TRBV29-1 and TRBJ1-2, the complete variable domain is SAVISQKPSRDICQRGTSLTIQCQVDSQVTMMFWYRQQPGQSLTLIATANQGSEATYESGFVIDKFPISRPNLTFSTLTVSNMSPEDSSIYLCSVARSDYGYTFGSGTRLTVV.

The rearrangement joins TRBV12-5 to TRBJ1-1; no firm D call. Germline CDR1 LGHNT, CDR2 FRNRAP. V was cut by 6 bases and J by 1 base, with 12 bases left in between. The CDR3 is 14 residues long. The CDR3 reads CASGPGGQNTEAFF. CDR3 nucleotides: TGTGCTAGTGGACCGGGAGGGCAGAACACTGAAGCTTTCTTT.

The chain carries TRBV9 and TRBJ2-1; 11 positions agree with TRBD1. J lost 9 bases, V lost 3 bases, and 2 bases had no gene match. The CDR3 has 13 amino acids. Per germline, CDR1 SGDLS and CDR2 YYNGEE. Written as DNA, the CDR3 is TGTGCCAGCAGCGGGACAGGGGGCGTTGAGCAGTTCTTC. Translation gives CASSGTGGVEQFF.

The genes are TRBV27 and TRBJ2-1; 9 nucleotides agree with TRBD1. The CDR3 has 17 amino acids. V lost 3 bases, J lost 10 bases, and 16 bases stayed unmatched. Germline CDR1 MNHEY, CDR2 SMNVEV (reference sequence). CDR3: CASSFGTGTGFGTEQFF. The CDR3 DNA follows: TGTGCCAGCAGTTTTGGGACCGGGACAGGGTTCGGTACCGAGCAGTTCTTC.

With regard to this clone: The germline gene is not matched at one end of the junction; a read error may be the cause. This same CDR3 is encoded by further DNA sequences in the sample. The chain employs TRBV7-9 and TRBJ1-4, with 7 bases aligning to TRBD1. Germline V CDR1 and CDR2: SEHNR, FQNEAQ (reference sequence). The CDR3 length is 15 residues. The CDR3 DNA reads TGTGCTAGCAGCCCCGACAGGGTTACTAATGAAAAACTGTTTTTT. Amino acids: CASSPDRVTNEKLFF.

This chain uses TRBV7-2 with TRBJ2-1, with a tentative D call TRBD2 (5 bases). V lost 0 bases, J lost 6 bases, and 12 bases lay in between. The germline gives CDR1 SGHTA, CDR2 FQGNSA. The CDR3 sequence is 15 residues long. Written as DNA, the CDR3 is TGTGCCAGCAGCTTAGCCTCCGGGAATTTCAATGAGCAGTTCTTC. It specifies CASSLASGNFNEQFF.

The rearrangement joins TRBV5-1 to TRBJ1-3; tentatively, D is TRBD1 (6 bases). The CDR3 extends over 14 amino acids. The germline V gene has CDR1 SGHRS and CDR2 YFSETQ. V was cut by 1 base and J by 3 bases, with 8 bases left in between. CDR3 coding DNA: TGCGCCAGCAGCTTGTCGGACAGTGGAAACACCATATATTTT. This translates into CASSLSDSGNTIYF.

The rearrangement uses TRBV24-1 and TRBJ2-1; 10 bases fit TRBD1. The CDR3 covers 16 residues. Losses at the gene ends were 4 bases for V and 2 bases for J; bases not matched to a gene: 4. CDR1 is KGHDR, CDR2 SFDVKD, per germline. In DNA form, the CDR3 reads TGTGCCACCAGTGACTCTGGACAGGGGGCCTACAATGAGCAGTTCTTC. Residues: CATSDSGQGAYNEQFF.

V is TRBV7-2 and J is TRBJ1-5; unclear D gene. CDR1 SGHTA and CDR2 FQGNSA come from the germline V gene. The length of the CDR3 is 11 residues. Trimming cost V 8 bases and J 12 bases, with 14 bases left between them. The CDR3 DNA follows: TGTGCCAGCGGCGCTGGTGGACTCCAGCATTTT. It is translated as CASGAGGLQHF.

V and J are TRBV6-1 and TRBJ1-2; perhaps TRBD1 as D (5 bases). Germline values: CDR1 MNHNS, CDR2 SASEGT. V shed 1 base and J shed 7 bases, with 10 bases lying between them. This CDR3 contains 13 residues. The CDR3 DNA follows: TGTGCCAGCAGTGAAGACAGGAGAGGTGGCTACACCTTC. It specifies CASSEDRRGGYTF.

The V and J genes are TRBV19 and TRBJ2-1, with 7 nucleotides matching TRBD2. This CDR3 region has 14 residues. V dropped 10 bases and J dropped 3; count of bases not matched to a gene: 9. Germline CDR1 and CDR2: LNHDA and SQIVND (reference sequence). The CDR3 sequence is CATSGTGGYNEQFF. The DNA for the CDR3 is TGTGCCACCTCCGGGACGGGGGGCTACAATGAGCAGTTCTTC.

The V and J genes are TRBV19 and TRBJ1-5; 10 nucleotides agree with TRBD1. V trimming: 5 bases; J trimming: 6 bases; junction bases outside the gene matches: 10. The CDR3 runs 16 residues. The germline gives CDR1 LNHDA, CDR2 SQIVND (reference sequence). The CDR3 nucleotides are TGTGCCAGTAGTGGGGGGGGACAGGGGTACGTTCAGCCCCAGCATTTT. Protein: CASSGGGQGYVQPQHF.

V is TRBV18 and J is TRBJ1-4; 7 bases agree with TRBD1. Germline CDR1 is KGHSH and CDR2 is LQKENI. CDR3 length: 16 residues. V gave up 3 bases and J gave up 4 bases; unmatched junction bases: 8. CDR3 coding DNA: TGTGCCAGCTCACCGCCCGGGACAGCGGTTAATGAAAAACTGTTTTTT. Encoded protein: CASSPPGTAVNEKLFF. Combining the CDR3 with reference TRBV18 and TRBJ1-4 gives the whole variable domain NAGVMQNPRHLVRRRGQEARLRCSPMKGHSHVYWYRQLPEEGLKFMVYLQKENIIDESGMPKERFSAEFPKEGPSILRIQQVVRGDSAAYFCASSPPGTAVNEKLFFGSGTQLSVL.

The CDR3 region has the DNA TGTGCCAGCAGCCGAGCCGACAGCGGAAACACCATATATTTT. Its protein is CASSRADSGNTIYF. The chain links TRBV11-1 to TRBJ1-3, with a tentative D call TRBD1 (5 bases). Deletions cut 5 bases from V and 4 bases from J, with 12 bases between. The germline CDR1 and CDR2 sequences are SGHAT and FQDESV (reference sequence). The CDR3 has 14 amino acids.

CDR3 bases: TGTGCCAGTAGTATGGGAGGGGGTAGCTCCTACGAGCAGTACTTC. This gives the protein CASSMGGGSSYEQYF. The V call is TRBV19, the J call TRBJ2-7; tentative D call: TRBD2 (7 bases). This CDR3 region has 15 residues. Germline lookup yields CDR1 LNHDA and CDR2 SQIVND (reference sequence). Trimming removed 3 bases at V and 0 bases at J, with 12 bases between.